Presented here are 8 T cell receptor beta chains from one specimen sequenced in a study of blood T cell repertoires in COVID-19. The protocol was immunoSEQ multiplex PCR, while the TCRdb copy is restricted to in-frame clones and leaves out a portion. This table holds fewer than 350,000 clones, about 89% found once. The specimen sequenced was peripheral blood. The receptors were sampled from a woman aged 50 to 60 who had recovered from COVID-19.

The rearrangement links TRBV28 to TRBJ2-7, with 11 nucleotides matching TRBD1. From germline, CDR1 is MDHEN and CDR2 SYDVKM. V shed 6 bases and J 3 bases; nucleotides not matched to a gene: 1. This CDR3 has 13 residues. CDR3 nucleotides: TGTGCCAGCAGGGGGACAGGGGGCTACGAGCAGTACTTC. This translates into CASRGTGGYEQYF.

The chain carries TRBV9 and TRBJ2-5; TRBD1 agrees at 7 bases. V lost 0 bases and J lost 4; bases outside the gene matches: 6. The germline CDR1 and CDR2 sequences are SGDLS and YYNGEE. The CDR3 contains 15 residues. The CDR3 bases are TGTGCCAGCAGCGTAGCGGCAGGGGGTCCAGAGACCCAGTACTTC. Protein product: CASSVAAGGPETQYF.

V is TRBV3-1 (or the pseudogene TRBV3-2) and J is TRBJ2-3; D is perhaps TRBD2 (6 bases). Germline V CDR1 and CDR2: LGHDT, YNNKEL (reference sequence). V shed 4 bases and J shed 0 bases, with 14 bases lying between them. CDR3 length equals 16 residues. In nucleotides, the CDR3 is TGTGCCAGCAGCCGGAACGGGGGTACTAGCACAGATACGCAGTATTTT. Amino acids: CASSRNGGTSTDTQYF.

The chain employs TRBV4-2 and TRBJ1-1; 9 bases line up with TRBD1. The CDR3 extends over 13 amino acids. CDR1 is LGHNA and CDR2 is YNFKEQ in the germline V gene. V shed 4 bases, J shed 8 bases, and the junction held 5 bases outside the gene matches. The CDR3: CASSRTGVPEAFF. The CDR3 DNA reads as TGTGCCAGCAGCCGGACAGGGGTTCCCGAAGCTTTCTTT.

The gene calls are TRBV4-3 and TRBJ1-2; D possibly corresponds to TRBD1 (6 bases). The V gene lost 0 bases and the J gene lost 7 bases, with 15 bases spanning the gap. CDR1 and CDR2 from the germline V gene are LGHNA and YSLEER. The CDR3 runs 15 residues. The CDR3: CASSQDIAGARGYTF. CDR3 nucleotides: TGCGCCAGCAGCCAAGATATTGCGGGGGCGCGTGGCTACACCTTC.

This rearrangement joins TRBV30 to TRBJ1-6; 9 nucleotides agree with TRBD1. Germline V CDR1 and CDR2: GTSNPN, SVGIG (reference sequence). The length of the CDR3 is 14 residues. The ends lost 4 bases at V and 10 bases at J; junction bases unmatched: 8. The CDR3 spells CAWIQGAGRSPLHF. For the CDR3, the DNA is TGTGCCTGGATACAGGGGGCAGGACGGTCACCCCTCCACTTT.

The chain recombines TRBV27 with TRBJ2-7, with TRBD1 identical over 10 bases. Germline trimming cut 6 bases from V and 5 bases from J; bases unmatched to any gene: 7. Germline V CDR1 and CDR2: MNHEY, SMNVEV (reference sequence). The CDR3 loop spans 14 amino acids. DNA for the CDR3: TGTGCCAGCAGACCGACAGGGGGCAGCGACGAGCAGTACTTC. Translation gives CASRPTGGSDEQYF.

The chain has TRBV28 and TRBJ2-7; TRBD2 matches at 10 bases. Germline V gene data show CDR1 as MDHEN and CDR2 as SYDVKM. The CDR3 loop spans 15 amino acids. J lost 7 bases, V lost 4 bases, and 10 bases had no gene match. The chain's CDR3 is CASSSPSGRAWEQYF. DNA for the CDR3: TGTGCCAGCAGTTCGCCCAGCGGGAGGGCCTGGGAGCAGTACTTC.